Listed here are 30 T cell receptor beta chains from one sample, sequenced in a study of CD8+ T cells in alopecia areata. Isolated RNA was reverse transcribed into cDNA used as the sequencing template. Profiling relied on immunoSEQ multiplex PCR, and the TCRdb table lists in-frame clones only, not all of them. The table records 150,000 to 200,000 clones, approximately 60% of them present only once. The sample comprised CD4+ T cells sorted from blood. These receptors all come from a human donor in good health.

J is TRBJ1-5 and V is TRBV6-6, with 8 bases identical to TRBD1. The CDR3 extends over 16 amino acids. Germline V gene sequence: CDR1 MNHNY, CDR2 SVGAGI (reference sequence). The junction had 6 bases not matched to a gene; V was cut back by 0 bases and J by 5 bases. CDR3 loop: CASSYSAGTGDQPQHF. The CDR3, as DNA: TGTGCCAGCAGTTACTCGGCGGGGACAGGCGATCAGCCCCAGCATTTT.

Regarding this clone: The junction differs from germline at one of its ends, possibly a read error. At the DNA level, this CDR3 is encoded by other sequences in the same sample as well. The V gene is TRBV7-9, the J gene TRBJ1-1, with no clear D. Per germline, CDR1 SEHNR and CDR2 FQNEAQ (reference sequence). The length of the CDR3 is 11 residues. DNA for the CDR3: TGTGCCAGCAGCCTCGACACAGAAGCTTTCTTT. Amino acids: CASSLDTEAFF. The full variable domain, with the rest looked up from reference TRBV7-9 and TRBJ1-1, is DTGVSQNPRHKITKRGQNVTFRCDPISEHNRLYWYRQTLGQGPEFLTYFQNEAQLEKSRLLSDRFSAERPKGSFSTLEIQRTEQGDSAMYLCASSLDTEAFFGQGTRLTVV.

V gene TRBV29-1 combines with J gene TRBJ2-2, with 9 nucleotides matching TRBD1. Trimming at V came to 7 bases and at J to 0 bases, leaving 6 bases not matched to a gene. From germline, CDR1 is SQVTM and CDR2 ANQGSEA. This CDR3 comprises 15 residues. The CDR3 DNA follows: TGCAGCGCTGGTAGACAGGGGGCGAACACCGGGGAGCTGTTTTTT. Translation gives CSAGRQGANTGELFF.

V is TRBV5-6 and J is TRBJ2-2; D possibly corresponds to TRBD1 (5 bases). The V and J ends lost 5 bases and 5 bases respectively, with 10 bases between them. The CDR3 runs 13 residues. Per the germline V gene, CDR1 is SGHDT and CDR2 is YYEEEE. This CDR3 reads CASRGRRTGELFF. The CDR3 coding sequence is TGTGCCAGCAGGGGGCGAAGGACCGGGGAGCTGTTTTTT.

For the CDR3, the DNA is TGCAGCGTTGTACGGGGGGGACTAGTCTGGGGCGATGAGCAGTTCTTC. This sequence encodes CSVVRGGLVWGDEQFF. J is TRBJ2-1 and V is TRBV29-1; TRBD2 aligns across 8 bases. V lost 4 bases, J lost 8 bases, and 16 bases stayed unmatched. The CDR3 totals 16 residues. Per the germline V gene, CDR1 is SQVTM and CDR2 is ANQGSEA.

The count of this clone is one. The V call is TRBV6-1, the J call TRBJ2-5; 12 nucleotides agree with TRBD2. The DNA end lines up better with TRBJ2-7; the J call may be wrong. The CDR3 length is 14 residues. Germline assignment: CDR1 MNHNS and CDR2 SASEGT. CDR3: CASTRTSGTHEQYF. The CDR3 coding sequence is TGTGCCAGCACCCGGACTAGCGGGACCCACGAGCAGTACTTC.

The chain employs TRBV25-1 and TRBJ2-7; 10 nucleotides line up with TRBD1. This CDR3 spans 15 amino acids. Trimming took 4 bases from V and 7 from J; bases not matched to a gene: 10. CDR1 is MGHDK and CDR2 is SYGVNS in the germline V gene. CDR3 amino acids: CASSGSGTGEREQYF. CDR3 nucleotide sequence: TGTGCCAGCAGTGGGTCCGGGACAGGGGAGAGGGAGCAGTACTTC.

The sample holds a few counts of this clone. CDR3 sequence (DNA): TGCGCCAGCAGCTTGTCCGGGGCGGGCACTGAAGCTTTCTTT. This encodes CASSLSGAGTEAFF. The chain links TRBV5-1 to TRBJ1-1; possible D gene TRBD1, 5 bases. V was shortened by 1 base and J by 4 bases, with 11 bases between the two germline ends. The CDR3 has 14 residues. The V gene's germline CDR1 is SGHRS and CDR2 YFSETQ. Full variable domain (remainder filled in from reference TRBV5-1 and TRBJ1-1): KAGVTQTPRYLIKTRGQQVTLSCSPISGHRSVSWYQQTPGQGLQFLFEYFSETQRNKGNFPGRFSGRQFSNSRSEMNVSTLELGDSALYLCASSLSGAGTEAFFGQGTRLTVV.

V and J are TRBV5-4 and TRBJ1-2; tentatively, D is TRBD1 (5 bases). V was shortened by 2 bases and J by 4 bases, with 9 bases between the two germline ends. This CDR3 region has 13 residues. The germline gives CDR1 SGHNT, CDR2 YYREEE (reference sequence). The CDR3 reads CASSFVGGYGYTF. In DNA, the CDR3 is TGTGCCAGCAGCTTCGTGGGGGGCTATGGCTACACCTTC. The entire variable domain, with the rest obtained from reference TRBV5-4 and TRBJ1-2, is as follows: ETGVTQSPTHLIKTRGQQVTLRCSSQSGHNTVSWYQQALGQGPQFIFQYYREEENGRGNFPPRFSGLQFPNYSSELNVNALELDDSALYLCASSFVGGYGYTFGSGTRLTVV.

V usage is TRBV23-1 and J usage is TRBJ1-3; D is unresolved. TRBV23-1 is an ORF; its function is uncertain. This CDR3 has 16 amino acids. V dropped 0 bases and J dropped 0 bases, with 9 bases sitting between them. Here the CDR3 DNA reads TGCGCCAGCAGTCAATCAGGCAAGCTCTCTGGAAACACCATATATTTT. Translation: CASSQSGKLSGNTIYF.

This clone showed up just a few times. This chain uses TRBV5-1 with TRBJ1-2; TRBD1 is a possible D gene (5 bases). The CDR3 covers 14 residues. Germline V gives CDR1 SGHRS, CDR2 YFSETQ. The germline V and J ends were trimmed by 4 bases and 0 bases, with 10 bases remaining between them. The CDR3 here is CASSHTGTNYGYTF. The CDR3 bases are TGCGCCAGCAGCCATACAGGAACTAACTATGGCTACACCTTC. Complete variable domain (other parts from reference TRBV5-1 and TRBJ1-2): KAGVTQTPRYLIKTRGQQVTLSCSPISGHRSVSWYQQTPGQGLQFLFEYFSETQRNKGNFPGRFSGRQFSNSRSEMNVSTLELGDSALYLCASSHTGTNYGYTFGSGTRLTVV.

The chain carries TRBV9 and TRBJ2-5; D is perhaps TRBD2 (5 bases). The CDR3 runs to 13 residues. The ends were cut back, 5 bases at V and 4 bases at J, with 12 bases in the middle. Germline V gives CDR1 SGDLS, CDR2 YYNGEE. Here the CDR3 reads CASRPDGGETQYF. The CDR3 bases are TGTGCCAGCAGACCGGACGGAGGAGAGACCCAGTACTTC.

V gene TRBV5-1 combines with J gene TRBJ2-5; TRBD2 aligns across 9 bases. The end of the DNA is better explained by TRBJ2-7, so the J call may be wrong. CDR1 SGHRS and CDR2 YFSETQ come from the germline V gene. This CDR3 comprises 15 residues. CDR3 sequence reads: CASGMVAGALHEQYF. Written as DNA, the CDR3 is TGCGCCAGCGGAATGGTAGCGGGAGCTCTGCACGAGCAGTACTTC.

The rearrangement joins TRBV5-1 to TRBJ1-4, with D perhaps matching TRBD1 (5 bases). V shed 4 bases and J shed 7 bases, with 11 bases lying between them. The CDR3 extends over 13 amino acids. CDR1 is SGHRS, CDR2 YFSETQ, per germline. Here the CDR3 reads CASSPFGGEKLFF. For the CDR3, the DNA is TGCGCCAGCAGCCCGTTTGGGGGTGAAAAACTGTTTTTT.

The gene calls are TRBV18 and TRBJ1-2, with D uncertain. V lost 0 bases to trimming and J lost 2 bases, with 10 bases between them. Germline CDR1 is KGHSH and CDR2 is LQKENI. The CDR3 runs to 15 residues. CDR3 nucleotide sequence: TGTGCCAGCTCACCACCGGCCAGCCCAAACTATGGCTACACCTTC. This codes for CASSPPASPNYGYTF.

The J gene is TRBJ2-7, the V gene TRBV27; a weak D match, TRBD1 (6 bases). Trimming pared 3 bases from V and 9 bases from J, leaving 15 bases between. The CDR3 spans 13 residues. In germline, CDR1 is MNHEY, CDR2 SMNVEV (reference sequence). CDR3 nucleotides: TGTGCCAGCAGTTTCCAGGGGCTGGGCGCGCAGTACTTC. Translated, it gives CASSFQGLGAQYF.

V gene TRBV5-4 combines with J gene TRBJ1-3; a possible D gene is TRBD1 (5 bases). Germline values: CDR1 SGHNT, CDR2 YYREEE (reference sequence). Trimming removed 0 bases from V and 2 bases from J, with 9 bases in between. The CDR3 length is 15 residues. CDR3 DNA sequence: TGTGCCAGCAGCTTGGCGGGGACGGCTGGAAACACCATATATTTT. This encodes CASSLAGTAGNTIYF. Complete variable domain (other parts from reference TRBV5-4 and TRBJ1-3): ETGVTQSPTHLIKTRGQQVTLRCSSQSGHNTVSWYQQALGQGPQFIFQYYREEENGRGNFPPRFSGLQFPNYSSELNVNALELDDSALYLCASSLAGTAGNTIYFGEGSWLTVV.

The CDR3 loop reads CASARGPSYEQYF. CDR3 DNA sequence: TGCGCCAGCGCCAGAGGGCCGTCCTACGAGCAGTACTTC. V gene TRBV5-1 combines with J gene TRBJ2-7; the D gene is possibly TRBD2 (5 bases). V was clipped by 7 bases and J by 1 base, with 12 bases between them. CDR3 length: 13 amino acids. The germline gives CDR1 SGHRS, CDR2 YFSETQ.

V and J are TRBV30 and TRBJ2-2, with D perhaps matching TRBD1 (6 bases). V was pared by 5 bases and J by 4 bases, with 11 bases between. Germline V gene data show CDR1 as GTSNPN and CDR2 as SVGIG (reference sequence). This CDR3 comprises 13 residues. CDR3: CAWRGQTTGELFF. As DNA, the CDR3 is TGTGCCTGGCGAGGACAGACCACCGGGGAGCTGTTTTTT.

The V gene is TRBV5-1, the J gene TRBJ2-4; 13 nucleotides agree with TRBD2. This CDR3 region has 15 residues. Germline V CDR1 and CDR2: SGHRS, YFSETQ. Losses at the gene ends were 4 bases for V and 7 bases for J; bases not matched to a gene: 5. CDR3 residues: CASSGTSGIRNIQYF. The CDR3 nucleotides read TGCGCCAGCAGCGGGACTAGCGGGATTCGGAACATTCAGTACTTC.

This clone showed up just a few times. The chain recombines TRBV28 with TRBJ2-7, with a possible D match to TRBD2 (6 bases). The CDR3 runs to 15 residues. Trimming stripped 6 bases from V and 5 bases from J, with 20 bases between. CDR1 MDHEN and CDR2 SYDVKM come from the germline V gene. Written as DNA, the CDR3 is TGTGCCAGCAGACCTGTACTCGGGAGCGGACACGAGCAGTACTTC. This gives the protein CASRPVLGSGHEQYF.

The CDR3 spells CSVEPQRGETQYF. In DNA, the CDR3 is TGCAGCGTTGAACCCCAGAGGGGGGAGACCCAGTACTTC. The chain couples TRBV29-1 to TRBJ2-5, with D possibly TRBD1 on 6 matching bases. This CDR3 has 13 amino acids. From germline, CDR1 is SQVTM and CDR2 ANQGSEA. The V end was cut by 2 bases, the J end by 5 bases, with 12 bases between. Full variable domain (outside the CDR3, taken from reference TRBV29-1 and TRBJ2-5): SAVISQKPSRDICQRGTSLTIQCQVDSQVTMMFWYRQQPGQSLTLIATANQGSEATYESGFVIDKFPISRPNLTFSTLTVSNMSPEDSSIYLCSVEPQRGETQYFGPGTRLLVL.

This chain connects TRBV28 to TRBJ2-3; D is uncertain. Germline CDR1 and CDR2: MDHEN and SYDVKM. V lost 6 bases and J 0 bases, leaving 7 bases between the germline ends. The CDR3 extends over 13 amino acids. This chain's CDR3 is CASRSHSTDTQYF. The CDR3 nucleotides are TGTGCCAGCAGGTCTCATAGCACAGATACGCAGTATTTT.

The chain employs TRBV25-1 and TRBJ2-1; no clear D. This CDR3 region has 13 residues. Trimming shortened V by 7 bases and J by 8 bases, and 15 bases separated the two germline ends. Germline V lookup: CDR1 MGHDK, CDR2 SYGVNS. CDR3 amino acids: CASTLLDPHEQFF. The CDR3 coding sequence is TGTGCCAGCACACTTCTGGACCCACATGAGCAGTTCTTC.

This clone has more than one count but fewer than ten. The CDR3 nucleotides read TGTGCCAGTAGTATGTCCCAACAGGGCAATCAGCCCCAGCATTTT. This translates into CASSMSQQGNQPQHF. J is TRBJ1-5 and V is TRBV19; tentatively, D is TRBD1 (5 bases). CDR1 is LNHDA, CDR2 SQIVND, per germline (reference sequence). The length of the CDR3 is 15 residues. Trimming took off 3 bases at V and 2 bases at J, with 11 bases between the two ends.

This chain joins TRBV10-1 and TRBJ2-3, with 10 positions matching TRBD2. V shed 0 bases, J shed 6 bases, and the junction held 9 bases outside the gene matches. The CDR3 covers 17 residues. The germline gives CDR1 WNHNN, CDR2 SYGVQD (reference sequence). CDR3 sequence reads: CASSESSILAGADTQYF. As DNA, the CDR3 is TGCGCCAGCAGTGAGTCGTCCATCCTAGCGGGAGCCGATACGCAGTATTTT.

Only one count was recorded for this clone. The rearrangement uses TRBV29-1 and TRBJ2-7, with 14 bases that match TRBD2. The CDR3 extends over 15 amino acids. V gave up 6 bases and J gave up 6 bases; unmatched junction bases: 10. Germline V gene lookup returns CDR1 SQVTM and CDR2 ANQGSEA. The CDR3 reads CSVGATGLAGVEQYF. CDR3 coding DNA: TGCAGCGTGGGGGCCACGGGACTAGCGGGAGTCGAGCAGTACTTC.

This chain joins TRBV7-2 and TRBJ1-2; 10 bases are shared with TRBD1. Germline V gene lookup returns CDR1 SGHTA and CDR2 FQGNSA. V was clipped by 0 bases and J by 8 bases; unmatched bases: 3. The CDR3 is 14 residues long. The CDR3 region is CASSLAGQGRGYTF. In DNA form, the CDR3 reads TGTGCCAGCAGCTTAGCGGGACAGGGGAGAGGCTACACCTTC.

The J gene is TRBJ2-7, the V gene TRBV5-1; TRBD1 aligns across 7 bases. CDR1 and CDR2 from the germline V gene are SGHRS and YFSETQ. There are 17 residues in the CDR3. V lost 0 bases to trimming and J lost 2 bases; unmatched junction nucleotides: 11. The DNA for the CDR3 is TGCGCCAGCAGCTTGGCCCCCCAACAGGGGTGGGCCTACGAGCAGTACTTC. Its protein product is CASSLAPQQGWAYEQYF.

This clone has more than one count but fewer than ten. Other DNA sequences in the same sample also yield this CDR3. CDR3 region: CSVVGRMNTEAFF. CDR3 nucleotide sequence: TGCAGCGTGGTGGGACGGATGAACACTGAAGCTTTCTTT. This rearrangement joins TRBV29-1 to TRBJ1-1, with a possible D match to TRBD1 (5 bases). Germline lookup yields CDR1 SQVTM and CDR2 ANQGSEA. There are 13 residues in the CDR3. V was trimmed by 6 bases and J by 0 bases, leaving 11 bases between them. The entire variable domain, with the rest obtained from reference TRBV29-1 and TRBJ1-1, is as follows: SAVISQKPSRDICQRGTSLTIQCQVDSQVTMMFWYRQQPGQSLTLIATANQGSEATYESGFVIDKFPISRPNLTFSTLTVSNMSPEDSSIYLCSVVGRMNTEAFFGQGTRLTVV.